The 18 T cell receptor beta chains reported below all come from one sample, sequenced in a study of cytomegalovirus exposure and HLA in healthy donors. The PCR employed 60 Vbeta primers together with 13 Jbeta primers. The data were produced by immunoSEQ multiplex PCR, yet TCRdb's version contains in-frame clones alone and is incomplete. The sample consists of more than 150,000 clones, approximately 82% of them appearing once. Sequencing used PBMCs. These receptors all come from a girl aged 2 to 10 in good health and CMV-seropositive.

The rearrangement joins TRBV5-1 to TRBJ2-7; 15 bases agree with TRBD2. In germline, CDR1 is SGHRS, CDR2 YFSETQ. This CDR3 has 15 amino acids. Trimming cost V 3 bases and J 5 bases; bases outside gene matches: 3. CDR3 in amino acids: CASSWTSGRANEQYF. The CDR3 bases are TGCGCCAGCAGCTGGACTAGCGGGAGGGCGAACGAGCAGTACTTC.

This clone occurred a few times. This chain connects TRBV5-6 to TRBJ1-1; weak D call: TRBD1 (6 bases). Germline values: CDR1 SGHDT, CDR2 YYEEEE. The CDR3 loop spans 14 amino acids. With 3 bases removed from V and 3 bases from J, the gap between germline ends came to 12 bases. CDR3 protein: CASSYTGFDTEAFF. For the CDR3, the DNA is TGTGCCAGCAGCTACACAGGGTTTGACACTGAAGCTTTCTTT. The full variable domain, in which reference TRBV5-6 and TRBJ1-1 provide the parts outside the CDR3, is DAGVTQSPTHLIKTRGQQVTLRCSPKSGHDTVSWYQQALGQGPQFIFQYYEEEERQRGNFPDRFSGHQFPNYSSELNVNALLLGDSALYLCASSYTGFDTEAFFGQGTRLTVV.

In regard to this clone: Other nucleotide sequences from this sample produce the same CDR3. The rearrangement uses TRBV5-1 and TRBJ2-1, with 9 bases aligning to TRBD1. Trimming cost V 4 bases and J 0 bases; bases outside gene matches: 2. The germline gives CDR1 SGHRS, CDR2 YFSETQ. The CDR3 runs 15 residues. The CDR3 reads CASSLGQGSYNEQFF. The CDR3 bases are TGCGCCAGCAGCCTGGGACAGGGCTCCTACAATGAGCAGTTCTTC. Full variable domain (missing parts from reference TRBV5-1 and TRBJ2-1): KAGVTQTPRYLIKTRGQQVTLSCSPISGHRSVSWYQQTPGQGLQFLFEYFSETQRNKGNFPGRFSGRQFSNSRSEMNVSTLELGDSALYLCASSLGQGSYNEQFFGPGTRLTVL.

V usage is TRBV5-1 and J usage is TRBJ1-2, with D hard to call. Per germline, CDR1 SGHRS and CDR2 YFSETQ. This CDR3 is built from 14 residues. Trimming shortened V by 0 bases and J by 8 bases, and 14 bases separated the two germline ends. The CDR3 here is CASSLDTGGYGYTF. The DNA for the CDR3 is TGCGCCAGCAGCTTGGATACGGGTGGCTACGGCTACACCTTC.

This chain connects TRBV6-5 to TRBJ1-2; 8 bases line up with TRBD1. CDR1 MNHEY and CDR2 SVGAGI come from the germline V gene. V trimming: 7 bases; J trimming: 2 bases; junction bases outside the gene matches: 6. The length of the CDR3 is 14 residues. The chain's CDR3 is CASTRDRSNYGYTF. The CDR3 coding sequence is TGTGCCAGCACCCGGGACAGGAGCAACTATGGCTACACCTTC.

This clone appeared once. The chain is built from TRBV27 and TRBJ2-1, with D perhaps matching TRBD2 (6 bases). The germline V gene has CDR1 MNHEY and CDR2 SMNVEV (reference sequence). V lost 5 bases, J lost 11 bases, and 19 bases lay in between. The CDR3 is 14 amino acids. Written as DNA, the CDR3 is TGTGCCAGCAGTCCCTGGAGGGTATCCAGCAAGCAGTTCTTC. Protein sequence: CASSPWRVSSKQFF.

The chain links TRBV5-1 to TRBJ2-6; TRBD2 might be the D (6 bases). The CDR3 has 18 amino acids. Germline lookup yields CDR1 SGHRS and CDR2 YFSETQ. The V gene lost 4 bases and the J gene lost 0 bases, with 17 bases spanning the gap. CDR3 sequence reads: CASSAAGRRSSGANVLTF. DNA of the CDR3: TGCGCCAGCAGCGCGGCGGGACGCCGCAGCTCTGGGGCCAACGTCCTGACTTTC.

The CDR3 nucleotides are TGTGCCAGCAGTGAATATGCGGGTTTTAACTATGGCTACACCTTC. It specifies CASSEYAGFNYGYTF. The rearrangement uses TRBV25-1 and TRBJ1-2; no clear D gene. This CDR3 region has 15 residues. The V gene lost 0 bases and the J gene lost 1 base, with 9 bases spanning the gap. Germline V gene sequence: CDR1 MGHDK, CDR2 SYGVNS.

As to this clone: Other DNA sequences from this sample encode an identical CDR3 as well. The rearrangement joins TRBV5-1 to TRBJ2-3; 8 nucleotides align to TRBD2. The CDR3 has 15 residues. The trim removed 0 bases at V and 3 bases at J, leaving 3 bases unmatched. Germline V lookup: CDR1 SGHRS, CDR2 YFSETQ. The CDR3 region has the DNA TGCGCCAGCAGCTTGGGAGCGGGGGAGACAGATACGCAGTATTTT. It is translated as CASSLGAGETDTQYF.

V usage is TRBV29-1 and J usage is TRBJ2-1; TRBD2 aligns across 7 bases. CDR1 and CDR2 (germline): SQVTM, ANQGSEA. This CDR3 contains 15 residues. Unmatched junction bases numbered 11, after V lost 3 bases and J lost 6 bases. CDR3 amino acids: CSVEKREVQVNEQFF. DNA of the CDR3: TGCAGCGTTGAGAAGCGGGAAGTACAGGTCAATGAGCAGTTCTTC.

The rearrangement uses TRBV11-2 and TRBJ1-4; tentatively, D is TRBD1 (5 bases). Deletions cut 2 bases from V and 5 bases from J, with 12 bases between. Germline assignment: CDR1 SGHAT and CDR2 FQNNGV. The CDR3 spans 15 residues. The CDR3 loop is CASSLSPGPNEKLFF. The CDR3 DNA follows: TGTGCCAGCAGCTTATCCCCAGGGCCGAATGAAAAACTGTTTTTT.

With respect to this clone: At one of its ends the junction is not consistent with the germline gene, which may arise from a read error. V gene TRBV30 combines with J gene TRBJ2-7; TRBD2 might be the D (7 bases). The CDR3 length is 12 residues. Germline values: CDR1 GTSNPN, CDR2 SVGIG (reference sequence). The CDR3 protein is CAWSVLGGQRNF. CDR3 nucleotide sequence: TGTGCCTGGAGTGTTCTCGGGGGGCAGCGAAACTTC. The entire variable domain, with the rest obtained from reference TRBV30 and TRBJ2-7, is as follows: SQTIHQWPATLVQPVGSPLSLECTVEGTSNPNLYWYRQAAGRGLQLLFYSVGIGQISSEVPQNLSASRPQDRQFILSSKKLLLSDSGFYLCAWSVLGGQRNFGPGTRLTVT.

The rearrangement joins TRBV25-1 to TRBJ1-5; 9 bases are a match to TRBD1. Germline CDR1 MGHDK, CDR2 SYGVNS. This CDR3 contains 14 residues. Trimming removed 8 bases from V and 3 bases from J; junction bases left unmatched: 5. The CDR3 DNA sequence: TGTGCCAGCGGCGGACAGGGGCTCAATCAGCCCCAGCATTTT. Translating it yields CASGGQGLNQPQHF.

CDR3 amino acids: CASSPLGTSGRNEQYF. The CDR3 DNA reads TGTGCCAGCTCACCATTGGGGACTAGCGGGAGGAACGAGCAGTACTTC. The chain uses TRBV18 and TRBJ2-7; 15 nucleotides agree with TRBD2. Germline CDR1 reads KGHSH; CDR2 reads LQKENI. V was pared by 2 bases and J by 5 bases, with 4 bases of the junction left unmatched. The CDR3 loop spans 16 amino acids.

The CDR3 DNA reads TGTGCCAGCAGCCAAGAGCGCGCGAAGAACATTCAGTACTTC. It specifies CASSQERAKNIQYF. This rearrangement joins TRBV4-2 to TRBJ2-4; D gene ambiguous. V gave up 0 bases and J gave up 7 bases, with 10 bases separating them. This CDR3 is 14 amino acids long. CDR1 is LGHNA and CDR2 is YNFKEQ in the germline V gene.

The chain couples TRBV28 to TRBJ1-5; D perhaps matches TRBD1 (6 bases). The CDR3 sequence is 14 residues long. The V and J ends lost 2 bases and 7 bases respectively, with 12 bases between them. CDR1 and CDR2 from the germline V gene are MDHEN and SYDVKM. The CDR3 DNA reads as TGTGCCAGCAGTTTAACAGGGAGGGGACAGCCCCAGCATTTT. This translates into CASSLTGRGQPQHF.

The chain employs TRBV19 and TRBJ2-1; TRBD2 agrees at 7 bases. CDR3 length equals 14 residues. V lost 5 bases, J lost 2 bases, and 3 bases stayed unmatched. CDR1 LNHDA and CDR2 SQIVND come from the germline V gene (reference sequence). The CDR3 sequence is CASSFGGTYNEQFF. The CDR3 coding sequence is TGTGCCAGTAGTTTCGGGGGGACCTACAATGAGCAGTTCTTC.

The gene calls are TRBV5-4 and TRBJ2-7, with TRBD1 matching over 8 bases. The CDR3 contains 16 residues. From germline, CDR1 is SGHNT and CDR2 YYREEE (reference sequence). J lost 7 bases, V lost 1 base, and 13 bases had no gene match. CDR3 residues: CASSLWGLQGAQEQYF. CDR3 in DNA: TGTGCCAGCAGCTTGTGGGGGCTGCAGGGGGCTCAAGAGCAGTACTTC. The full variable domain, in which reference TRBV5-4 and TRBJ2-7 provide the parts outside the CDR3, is ETGVTQSPTHLIKTRGQQVTLRCSSQSGHNTVSWYQQALGQGPQFIFQYYREEENGRGNFPPRFSGLQFPNYSSELNVNALELDDSALYLCASSLWGLQGAQEQYFGPGTRLTVT.